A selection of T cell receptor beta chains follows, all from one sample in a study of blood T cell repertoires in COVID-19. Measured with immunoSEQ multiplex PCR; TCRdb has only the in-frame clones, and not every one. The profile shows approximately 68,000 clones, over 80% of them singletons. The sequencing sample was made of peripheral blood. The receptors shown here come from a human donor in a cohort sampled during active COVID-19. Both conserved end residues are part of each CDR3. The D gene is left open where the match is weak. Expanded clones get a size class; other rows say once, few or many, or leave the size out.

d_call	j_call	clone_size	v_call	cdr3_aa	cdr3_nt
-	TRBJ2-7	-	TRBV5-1	CASSLATAYEQYF	TGCGCCAGCAGCTTGGCTACAGCCTACGAGCAGTACTTC
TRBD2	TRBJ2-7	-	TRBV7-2	CASSLGRGTSGYEQYF	TGTGCCAGCAGCCTGGGGAGGGGGACTAGCGGCTACGAGCAGTACTTC
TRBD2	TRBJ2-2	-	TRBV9	CASSVASGGAGTGELFF	TGTGCCAGCAGCGTAGCTAGCGGGGGGGCCGGGACCGGGGAGCTGTTTTTT
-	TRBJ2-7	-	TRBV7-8	CASSLIIGHIPGEQYF	TGTGCCAGCAGCTTAATTATAGGACATATCCCAGGCGAGCAGTACTTC
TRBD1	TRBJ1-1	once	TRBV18	CASSWGTGNTEAFF	TGTGCCAGCTCTTGGGGGACAGGGAACACTGAAGCTTTCTTT
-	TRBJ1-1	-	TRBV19	CASSIPGALEAFF	TGTGCCAGTAGTATCCCAGGGGCCCTCGAAGCTTTCTTT
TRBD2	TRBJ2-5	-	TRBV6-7	CASRPWVERGGPETQYF	TGTGCCAGCAGACCCTGGGTCGAGCGGGGGGGCCCAGAGACCCAGTACTTC
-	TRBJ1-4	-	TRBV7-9	CASSLQGKEKLFF	TGTGCCAGCAGCTTACAGGGCAAGGAAAAACTGTTTTTT
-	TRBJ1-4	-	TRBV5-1	CASSLVQPPEGKLFF	TGCGCCAGCAGCTTGGTGCAGCCTCCGGAGGGAAAACTGTTTTTT
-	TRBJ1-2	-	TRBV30	CAWRENRPGYTF	TGTGCCTGGAGAGAGAACAGGCCTGGCTACACCTTC
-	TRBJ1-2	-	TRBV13	CASSLRGNYGYTF	TGTGCCAGCAGCTTAAGGGGGAACTATGGCTACACCTTC
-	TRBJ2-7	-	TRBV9	CASSNRDSSYEQYF	TGTGCCAGCAGCAACCGGGACTCAAGCTACGAGCAGTACTTC
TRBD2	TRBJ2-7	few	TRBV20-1	CSASTLAGGSYEQYF	TGCAGTGCTAGTACACTAGCGGGGGGGTCCTACGAGCAGTACTTC
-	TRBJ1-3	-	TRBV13	CASSLDFTGSSGNTIYF	TGTGCCAGCAGCTTAGATTTCACGGGAAGCTCTGGAAACACCATATATTTT
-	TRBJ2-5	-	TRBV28	CASSWGPETQYF	TGTGCCAGCAGTTGGGGGCCAGAGACCCAGTACTTC
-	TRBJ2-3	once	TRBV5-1	CASREAAQLGDTQYF	TGCGCCAGCAGGGAAGCGGCCCAACTAGGAGATACGCAGTATTTT
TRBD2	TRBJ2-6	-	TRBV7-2	CASSLRPGLAGPGANVLTF	TGTGCCAGCAGCTTAAGACCGGGACTAGCGGGGCCTGGGGCCAACGTCCTGACTTTC
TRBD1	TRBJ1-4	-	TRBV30	CAWSDLGGQGEKLFF	TGTGCCTGGAGTGACCTAGGGGGCCAGGGTGAAAAACTGTTTTTT
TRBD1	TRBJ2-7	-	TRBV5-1	CASSLIGGVTYEQYF	TGCGCCAGCAGCTTAATAGGGGGCGTCACCTACGAGCAGTACTTC
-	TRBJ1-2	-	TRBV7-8	CASSLGGYWGYTF	TGTGCCAGCAGCTTAGGCGGATACTGGGGCTACACCTTC
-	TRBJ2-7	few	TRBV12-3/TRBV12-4	CASSRNGYEQYF	TGTGCCAGCAGTCGAAACGGCTACGAGCAGTACTTC